Listed below are T cell receptor beta chains from one sample, sequenced in a study of CD8+ T cells in alopecia areata. Data came from immunoSEQ multiplex PCR; TCRdb stores just in-frame clones and leaves some out. The table has hundreds of thousands of clones, 50% to 60% seen once. Sample: CD4+ T cells sorted from blood, taken at week 0. These receptors originate from a human donor with alopecia areata. CDR3s include the opening cysteine and the closing phenylalanine or tryptophan. D genes are given only for firm matches. The listing skips clone size in some rows; elsewhere it reads once, few, many or a size class.

>NA|TRBV29-1|TRBJ1-2|NA
TGCAGCGTTACAGGCCAGGCGGGGGGGAATAACTATGGCTACACCTTC
CSVTGQAGGNNYGYTF
>TRBD1|TRBV30|TRBJ1-5|NA
TGTGCCTGGGCAGGGGGAGGCAATCAGCCCCAGCATTTT
CAWAGGGNQPQHF
>NA|TRBV29-1|TRBJ2-1|NA
TGCAGCGTTGAGGGCGGGATCTCCTACAATGAGCAGTTCTTC
CSVEGGISYNEQFF
>NA|TRBV11-2|TRBJ2-7|few
TGTGCCAGCAGCTTAGGGGGGCCCTACGAGCAGTACTTC
CASSLGGPYEQYF
>TRBD1|TRBV15|TRBJ2-1|NA
TGTGCCACCAGCAACACACAGGGGGCGCCGCGGATCGAGCAGTTCTTC
CATSNTQGAPRIEQFF
>NA|TRBV4-1|TRBJ2-5|NA
TGCGCCAGCAGGCCGTTATGGAGGGGACAAGAGACCCAGTACTTC
CASRPLWRGQETQYF
>NA|TRBV5-1|TRBJ1-2|NA
TGCGCCAGCAGCTTGGAACAGAACTATGGCTACACCTTC
CASSLEQNYGYTF
>NA|TRBV5-1|TRBJ2-5|NA
TGCGCCAGCAGCAATGTAGGCGAGACCCAGTACTTC
CASSNVGETQYF
>NA|TRBV4-1|TRBJ1-1|NA
TGCGCCAGCAGCTCTCCGGTTAGGAACACTGAAGCTTTCTTT
CASSSPVRNTEAFF
>NA|TRBV29-1|TRBJ2-7|NA
TGCAGCGTTCACTTAGCACTCTCCTACGAGCAGTACTTC
CSVHLALSYEQYF
>TRBD2|TRBV29-1|TRBJ2-7|NA
TGCAGCGTTGTTTACGGCGGGAGGTCCTACGAGCAGTACTTC
CSVVYGGRSYEQYF
>NA|TRBV29-1|TRBJ2-3|NA
TGCAGCGTTGTCGATAGGGGACGAACAGATACGCAGTATTTT
CSVVDRGRTDTQYF
>NA|TRBV5-6|TRBJ2-7|NA
TGTGCCAGCAGCTACGTTCGGGGTTTGGAGTACTTC
CASSYVRGLEYF
>TRBD1|TRBV5-5|TRBJ1-6|NA
TGTGCCAGCAGCGGTCGACAGGGAAATTCACCCCTCCACTTT
CASSGRQGNSPLHF
>NA|TRBV29-1|TRBJ2-4|few
TGCAGCGTTGAGTCGGGTGGCGGAGCCAAAAACATTCAGTACTTC
CSVESGGGAKNIQYF
>TRBD2|TRBV6-6|TRBJ2-1|few
TGTGCCAGCAGGCCCGGGACTAGCGGGGGGTACAATGAGCAGTTCTTC
CASRPGTSGGYNEQFF
>NA|TRBV4-1|TRBJ2-3|NA
TGCGCCAGCAGCCCCTCCAGAGGCGGGATAAGCACAGATACGCAGTATTTT
CASSPSRGGISTDTQYF
>TRBD1|TRBV5-4|TRBJ2-7|once
TGTGCCAGCAGGGCGGGGACAGGCTCCTACGAGCAGTACTTC
CASRAGTGSYEQYF
>TRBD1|TRBV2|TRBJ1-4|NA
TGTGCCAGCAGGGCCGGGACAGGGAAAGAAAAACTGTTTTTT
CASRAGTGKEKLFF
>NA|TRBV6-6|TRBJ2-2|few
TGTGCCAGTCGGACCGGGGAGCTGTTTTTT
CASRTGELFF
>TRBD1|TRBV30|TRBJ2-7|NA
TGTGCCTGGAGAATTGCAGGGGGCGAGCAGTACTTC
CAWRIAGGEQYF